This record covers a single T cell receptor beta chain. This CDR3 has 15 amino acids. Trimming left V 7 bases short and J 0 bases short, with 11 bases between. Germline V lookup: CDR1 SGHRS, CDR2 YFSETQ. This entry is derived from a study of blood T cell repertoires in COVID-19. Original handling: By means of reference gene primer amplification, nucleated cell counts were estimated. Sequencing was performed with immunoSEQ multiplex PCR; in TCRdb, only in-frame clones are kept and a portion is missing. V, J and clone size are taken as reported in that table, and D and trimming were inferred from the DNA itself. The table lists approximately 400,000 clones, about 90% of them singletons.

The chain has TRBV5-1 and TRBJ1-6; D is undetermined. The material sequenced was peripheral blood. The origin of this receptor is a middle-aged man with acute or convalescent COVID-19. As DNA, the CDR3 is TGCGCCAGCCGGACGGAGGGCTCCTATAATTCACCCCTCCACTTT. This gives the protein CASRTEGSYNSPLHF.